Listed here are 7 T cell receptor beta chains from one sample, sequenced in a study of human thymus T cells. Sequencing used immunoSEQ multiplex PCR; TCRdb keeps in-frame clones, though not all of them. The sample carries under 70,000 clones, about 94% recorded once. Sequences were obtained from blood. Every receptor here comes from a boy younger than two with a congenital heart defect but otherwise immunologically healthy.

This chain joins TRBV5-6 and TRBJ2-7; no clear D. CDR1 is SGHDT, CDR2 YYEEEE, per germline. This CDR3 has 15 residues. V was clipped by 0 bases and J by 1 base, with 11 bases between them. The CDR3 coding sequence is TGTGCCAGCAGCTTGGGGCCAGATCGGTCCTACGAGCAGTACTTC. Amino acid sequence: CASSLGPDRSYEQYF.

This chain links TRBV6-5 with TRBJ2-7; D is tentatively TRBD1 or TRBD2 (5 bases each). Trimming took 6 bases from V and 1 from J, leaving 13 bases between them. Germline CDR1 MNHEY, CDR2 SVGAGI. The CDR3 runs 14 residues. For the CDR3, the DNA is TGTGCCAGCAGCGAATGGGGGATTTCCTACGAGCAGTACTTC. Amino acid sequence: CASSEWGISYEQYF.

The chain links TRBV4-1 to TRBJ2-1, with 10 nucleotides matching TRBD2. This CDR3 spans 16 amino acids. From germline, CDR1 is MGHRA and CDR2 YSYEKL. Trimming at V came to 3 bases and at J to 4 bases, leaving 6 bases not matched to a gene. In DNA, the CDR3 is TGCGCCAGCAGCCAGAACGGACTAGCGGTTTACAATGAGCAGTTCTTC. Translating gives CASSQNGLAVYNEQFF.

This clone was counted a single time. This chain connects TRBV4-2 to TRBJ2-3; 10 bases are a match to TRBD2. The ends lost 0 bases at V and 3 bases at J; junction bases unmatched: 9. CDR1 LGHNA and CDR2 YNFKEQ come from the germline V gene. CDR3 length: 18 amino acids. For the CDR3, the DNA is TGTGCCAGCAGCCAAGACATGAGCGGGGGGGCTCGGACAGATACGCAGTATTTT. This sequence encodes CASSQDMSGGARTDTQYF.

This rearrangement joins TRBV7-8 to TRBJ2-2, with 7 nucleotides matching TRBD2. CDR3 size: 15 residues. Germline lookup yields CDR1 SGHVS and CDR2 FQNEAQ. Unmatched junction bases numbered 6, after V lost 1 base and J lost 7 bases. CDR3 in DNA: TGTGCCAGCAGCTTAGTGAACGGGAGGCACGGGGAGCTGTTTTTT. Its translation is CASSLVNGRHGELFF.

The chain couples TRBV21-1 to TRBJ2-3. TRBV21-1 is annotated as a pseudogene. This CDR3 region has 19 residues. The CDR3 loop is CASSKLGTPEGANTDTQYF. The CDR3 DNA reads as TGTGCCAGCAGCAAATTGGGGACCCCTGAGGGCGCGAACACAGATACGCAGTATTTT.

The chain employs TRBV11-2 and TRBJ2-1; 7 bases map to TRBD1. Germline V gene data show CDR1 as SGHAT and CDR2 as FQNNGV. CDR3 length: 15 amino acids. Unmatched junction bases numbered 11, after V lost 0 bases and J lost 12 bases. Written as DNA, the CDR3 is TGTGCCAGCAGCTTAGAAGGAGGAAAGGGGGACAGGCAGTTCTTC. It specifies CASSLEGGKGDRQFF.